Sequencing of this TCR beta chain was carried out in a study of cytomegalovirus exposure and HLA in healthy donors. Regarding the study as a whole: Later analysis identified 16,951 TCR beta sequences associated with HLA alleles, using a false discovery rate threshold of 0.05. A missense DCLRE1C variant was associated with V- and J-gene trimming of TCR beta chains in a later analysis, and an independent cohort replicated the association. Cytomegalovirus-associated status was assigned to 150 or so TCR beta chains.

This clone was counted once. Its specificity is not known. The CDR3 is 14 amino acids. Trimming pared 8 bases from V and 8 bases from J, leaving 21 bases between. Germline V gene sequence: CDR1 SNHLY, CDR2 FYNNEI. Amplification used 60 Vbeta primers and 13 Jbeta primers. Assay: immunoSEQ multiplex PCR; the TCRdb copy retains only in-frame clones and omits some. The data contain some 130,000 clones, roughly 63% of them singletons. Sequencing used PBMCs. The V call is TRBV2, the J call TRBJ1-2; D might be TRBD1 (5 bases). The receptor comes from a man aged 25-40 years in good health and CMV-seropositive. CDR3 DNA sequence: TGTGCCAGCCTTATCGCAGGAGGGACGAGCGGCTACACCTTC. Protein product: CASLIAGGTSGYTF.